This passage covers 16 T cell receptor beta chains from one sample sequenced in a study of T cell responses to AZD1222 COVID-19 vaccine. Clones were read by immunoSEQ multiplex PCR, and TCRdb kept only the in-frame ones, dropping some. The sample lists some 110,000 clones, around 87% occurring once. This specimen consisted of peripheral blood, obtained on day 0 of AZD1222 vaccination. The receptors were sampled from an adult in good health.

The chain carries TRBV5-1 and TRBJ2-3, with a possible D match to TRBD2 (6 bases). This CDR3 spans 14 amino acids. V lost 4 bases and J 3 bases, leaving 12 bases between the germline ends. Germline V gives CDR1 SGHRS, CDR2 YFSETQ. In DNA, the CDR3 is TGCGCCAGCAGCGCGACTAGGCTTACAGATACGCAGTATTTT. Protein sequence: CASSATRLTDTQYF.

This sequence joins TRBV9 and TRBJ2-1; no definite D call. This CDR3 contains 16 residues. Trimming left V 3 bases short and J 0 bases short, with 13 bases between. Per the germline V gene, CDR1 is SGDLS and CDR2 is YYNGEE. The CDR3 DNA sequence: TGTGCCAGCAGCGCGGGTCACTCAACCTCCTACAATGAGCAGTTCTTC. Its protein is CASSAGHSTSYNEQFF.

The chain employs TRBV2 and TRBJ2-2; 14 bases fit TRBD2. CDR3 length: 15 residues. V lost 6 bases, J lost 5 bases, and 2 bases stayed unmatched. CDR1 SNHLY and CDR2 FYNNEI come from the germline V gene. The CDR3 sequence: CASRGTSGRTGELFF. DNA of the CDR3: TGTGCCAGCAGAGGGACTAGCGGGAGAACCGGGGAGCTGTTTTTT.

In the case of this clone: This specimen includes other DNA sequences encoding the same CDR3. This chain connects TRBV5-1 to TRBJ1-2; possible D gene TRBD1, 6 bases. Trimming removed 3 bases from V and 2 bases from J, with 8 bases in between. Germline V CDR1 and CDR2: SGHRS, YFSETQ. This CDR3 region has 13 residues. CDR3 in DNA: TGCGCCAGCAGCTCGGGACACAACTATGGCTACACCTTC. As protein: CASSSGHNYGYTF.

This clone occurred a few times. The V call is TRBV28, the J call TRBJ2-7; maybe TRBD1 (5 bases). The CDR3 totals 13 residues. V dropped 3 bases and J dropped 2 bases, with 8 bases sitting between them. Germline lookup yields CDR1 MDHEN and CDR2 SYDVKM. Here the CDR3 reads CASSLTATYEQYF. The CDR3 DNA reads as TGTGCCAGCAGTTTGACAGCGACCTACGAGCAGTACTTC. The entire variable domain, with the rest obtained from reference TRBV28 and TRBJ2-7, is as follows: DVKVTQSSRYLVKRTGEKVFLECVQDMDHENMFWYRQDPGLGLRLIYFSYDVKMKEKGDIPEGYSVSREKKERFSLILESASTNQTSMYLCASSLTATYEQYFGPGTRLTVT.

V and J are TRBV11-2 and TRBJ2-1, with 9 nucleotides matching TRBD2. The V segment lost 5 bases and the J segment 0 bases; nucleotides outside the gene matches: 5. Germline assignment: CDR1 SGHAT and CDR2 FQNNGV. The CDR3 has 16 amino acids. In DNA, the CDR3 is TGTGCCAGCAGCCCCTATAGCGGGAGCTCCTACAATGAGCAGTTCTTC. Translation: CASSPYSGSSYNEQFF.

The V and J genes are TRBV7-9 and TRBJ1-1; 8 positions agree with TRBD1. Germline CDR1 and CDR2: SEHNR and FQNEAQ (reference sequence). This CDR3 has 16 residues. Trimming at V came to 2 bases and at J to 4 bases, leaving 9 bases not matched to a gene. Written as DNA, the CDR3 is TGTGCCAGCAGCTTATGGACAGGGACGGTTGGCACTGAAGCTTTCTTT. This translates into CASSLWTGTVGTEAFF.

The chain links TRBV3-1 (or the pseudogene TRBV3-2) to TRBJ2-5; no clear D gene. Trimming shortened V by 1 base and J by 0 bases, and 18 bases separated the two germline ends. This CDR3 region has 18 residues. The V gene's germline CDR1 is LGHDT and CDR2 YNNKEL (reference sequence). The CDR3 reads CASSQVSWSPTYQETQYF. CDR3 nucleotide sequence: TGTGCCAGCAGCCAAGTAAGTTGGTCACCCACGTACCAAGAGACCCAGTACTTC.

This clone was counted a few times. The rearrangement joins TRBV5-1 to TRBJ2-7; D not resolved. The V and J ends lost 0 bases and 2 bases respectively, with 6 bases between them. The germline gives CDR1 SGHRS, CDR2 YFSETQ. CDR3 size: 13 residues. The CDR3 is CASSLEAAYEQYF. The CDR3 DNA sequence: TGCGCCAGCAGCTTGGAGGCAGCCTACGAGCAGTACTTC.

This clone came up a few times. This rearrangement joins TRBV6-5 to TRBJ1-2; the D gene is possibly TRBD1 (5 bases). The V gene lost 5 bases and the J gene lost 8 bases, with 18 bases spanning the gap. Looked up from germline, CDR1 is MNHEY and CDR2 is SVGAGI. The CDR3 is made up of 14 amino acids. CDR3 protein: CASSLLRDAIGYTF. The CDR3 DNA is TGTGCCAGCAGTCTCCTCCGGGACGCTATCGGCTACACCTTC.

The chain is built from TRBV19 and TRBJ1-1; unclear D gene. The length of the CDR3 is 13 residues. Germline CDR1 LNHDA, CDR2 SQIVND (reference sequence). Trimming took off 6 bases at V and 0 bases at J, with 8 bases between the two ends. The CDR3 coding sequence is TGTGCCAGTAGCCTTACACTGAACACTGAAGCTTTCTTT. Translating it yields CASSLTLNTEAFF.

V usage is TRBV5-1 and J usage is TRBJ2-3; a weak D match, TRBD2 (6 bases). The V end lost 4 bases, the J end lost 2 bases, and 17 bases lay between the germline ends. Germline loops: CDR1 SGHRS, CDR2 YFSETQ. The CDR3 has 16 amino acids. The chain's CDR3 is CASSAGSRGDTDTQYF. In DNA form, the CDR3 reads TGCGCCAGCAGCGCGGGATCCCGTGGGGACACAGATACGCAGTATTTT.

V and J are TRBV6-5 and TRBJ1-1; no definite D call. Trimming pared 0 bases from V and 0 bases from J, leaving 8 bases between. This CDR3 region has 15 residues. CDR1 and CDR2 (germline): MNHEY, SVGAGI. CDR3 residues: CASSYSNRMNTEAFF. The DNA for the CDR3 is TGTGCCAGCAGTTACTCGAACAGAATGAACACTGAAGCTTTCTTT.

Only a few counts were recorded for this clone. The chain recombines TRBV2 with TRBJ1-1; TRBD1 matches 7 bases. Germline V lookup: CDR1 SNHLY, CDR2 FYNNEI. The CDR3 contains 12 residues. J gave up 4 bases and V 7 bases, and 3 bases lay outside the gene matches. This CDR3 is CASTRGSTEAFF. CDR3 nucleotide sequence: TGTGCCAGCACCAGGGGGAGCACTGAAGCTTTCTTT.

This chain joins TRBV3-1 (or the pseudogene TRBV3-2) and TRBJ2-7; D is unresolved. V dropped 5 bases and J dropped 0 bases, with 2 bases sitting between them. The CDR3 runs 11 residues. Germline CDR1 is LGHDT and CDR2 is YNNKEL (reference sequence). The CDR3 region is CASSYSYEQYF. The CDR3 bases are TGTGCCAGCAGCTACTCCTACGAGCAGTACTTC.

V usage is TRBV10-3 and J usage is TRBJ1-4, with unresolved D. The CDR3 has 12 residues. V shed 3 bases and J shed 10 bases, with 9 bases lying between them. CDR1 ENHRY and CDR2 SYGVKD come from the germline V gene. For the CDR3, the DNA is TGTGCCATCAGTGAAGGGTTAGGAAAACTGTTTTTT. Its protein product is CAISEGLGKLFF.